Below, one TCR beta chain is given with its context. Its antigen is unknown. This entry belongs to a study of cytomegalovirus exposure and HLA in healthy donors. The overall study: Clustering assigned approximately 79% of the approximately 400 genotyped donors to the Caucasian-associated ancestry cluster.

Amplification used 60 Vbeta primers and 13 Jbeta primers. Sequenced by immunoSEQ multiplex PCR; TCRdb stores in-frame clones only, minus some. Among 120,000 or so clones, roughly a sixth were seen once, and the ten largest hold roughly 2.7%. The CDR3 sequence is 16 residues long. Germline loops: CDR1 MNHNS, CDR2 SASEGT. V was shortened by 4 bases and J by 0 bases, with 14 bases between the two germline ends. General study points: Later on, an analysis tied 15,000 to 20,000 TCR beta sequences to HLA alleles at 0.05 false discovery rate. In a later analysis, V- and J-gene trimming of beta chains associated with a DCLRE1C missense variant, replicated independently.

Source material: PBMCs. This receptor was taken from a female donor in good health and CMV-seropositive. The chain couples TRBV6-1 to TRBJ2-3, with no clear D. CDR3 in amino acids: CASSGLGHVSTDTQYF. CDR3 coding DNA: TGTGCCAGCAGTGGTCTGGGCCATGTAAGCACAGATACGCAGTATTTT.